This TCR beta chain was captured in a study of preoperative IRX-2 immunotherapy in early breast cancer (dated by TCRdb to between 2019 and 2020). Details on this clone: Its cognate antigen has yet to be identified. Base quality data are lacking; no much larger clone is found one base away.

Read against the paper, the sample's treatment or condition label means: preoperative locoregional IRX-2 cytokine immunotherapy. The samples were obtained from a phase Ib study that tested preoperative, locoregional IRX-2 cytokine immunotherapy meant to prime immune responses. The donors were early-stage breast cancer patients who were given IRX-2 prior to surgery. Libraries were constructed by the immunoSEQ multiplex PCR assay. As stored in TCRdb, this immuneACCESS dataset retains in-frame rearrangements with V and J assigned. A fraction of the clones does not appear; measured against another copy, unresolved V genes explain less than half of the discrepancy, and the remainder lacks a known reason. The sample includes tens of thousands of clones, with roughly 95% observed a single time. The ten largest clonotypes hold 15% to 20% of the sample. After removal of 6 bases from V and 0 bases from J, the junction retains 4 bases not matched to a gene. The germline V gene (reference sequence) gives CDR1 as LNHDA and CDR2 as SQIVND. Spanning cysteine to phenylalanine, the CDR3 consists of 14 amino acids. Kept here is only the CDR3 DNA, which spans 42 bases and is read in frame from base 1.

This material consisted of tumor tissue, taken after IRX-2 immunotherapy. The rearranged segments are TRBV19 and TRBJ1-1; the central 7 bases match TRBD1. The sequence derives from a human donor with breast cancer. The DNA sequence is given as TGTGCCAGTAGAGCCGGGACAGTGAACACTGAAGCTTTCTTT. This translates into CASRAGTVNTEAFF.